These T cell receptor beta chains were read from a single sample in a study of T cells expressing NK-cell markers. TCRdb re-analyzed the 5' RACE reads; it lists each CDR3 protein once, without DNA. Its listing shows almost 450,000 distinct CDR3 sequences. The specimen was blood T cells: a sorted CD56 or NKG2C T cell subset, CD4+ or CD8+ T cells, or bulk PBMC T cells (not recorded which). These receptors were obtained from a woman between 18 and 69 years old in good health. Both conserved end residues are part of each CDR3.

TRBV29-1,TRBJ1-1,CSVDQDLGEAFF
TRBV3-1,TRBJ1-6,CASSQWQQINSPLHF
TRBV29-1,TRBJ2-7,CSVELLRDYSYEQYF
TRBV20-1,TRBJ1-1,CSAPYQGNTEAFF
TRBV20-1,TRBJ1-5,CSASTRSNPNQPQHF
TRBV4-3,TRBJ2-3,CASSQTGQGAEDTQYF
TRBV12-3/TRBV12-4,TRBJ1-2,CASSAGLNYGYTF
TRBV23-1,TRBJ2-5,CASKQYQETQYF
TRBV9,TRBJ2-3,CASSVGTGASTDTQYF
TRBV6-1,TRBJ1-1,CASSDQTGGNTEAFF
TRBV10-3,TRBJ2-3,CAISVGAGGLEDTQYF